One and the same sample provided the 29 T cell receptor beta chains below, sequenced in a study of shared clonotypes between healthy human individuals. The table came from immunoSEQ multiplex PCR; TCRdb's copy has only in-frame clones and leaves some out. The sample carries under 1,100,000 clones, about 76% recorded once. Sequences were obtained from memory CD4+ T cells sorted from blood. Subset indicated: CD45RA-negative fraction. These receptors originate from a man between 18 and 29 years old in good health.

The chain joins TRBV10-2 to TRBJ1-3, with D unresolved. V was pared by 6 bases and J by 2 bases, with 11 bases between. The CDR3 totals 14 residues. The germline V gene encodes CDR1 WSHSY and CDR2 SAAADI. This CDR3 is CASRDARTGNTIYF. Written as DNA, the CDR3 is TGCGCCAGCAGGGATGCTCGGACTGGAAACACCATATATTTT.

This rearrangement joins TRBV2 to TRBJ2-7, with D unclear. The CDR3 consists of 14 residues. V gave up 7 bases and J gave up 0 bases, with 13 bases separating them. Germline CDR1 reads SNHLY; CDR2 reads FYNNEI. The CDR3 loop reads CASTDPLGSYEQYF. DNA of the CDR3: TGTGCCAGCACAGACCCCTTAGGCTCCTACGAGCAGTACTTC.

This clone was counted a few times. The chain links TRBV6-7 to TRBJ1-4; 10 positions agree with TRBD1. TRBV6-7 is an ORF, with its function uncertain. The CDR3 has 14 residues. V lost 5 bases, J lost 7 bases, and 4 bases stayed unmatched. The CDR3 DNA sequence: TGTGCCAGCAGTCGACAGGGGGCTCGTGAAAAACTGTTTTTT. Amino acid sequence: CASSRQGAREKLFF.

Many counts were recorded for this clone. DNA of the CDR3: TGTGCCAGCAGCTTAGGGGGTGTCCAAGAGACCCAGTACTTC. Translation: CASSLGGVQETQYF. The genes are TRBV7-9 and TRBJ2-5; unclear D gene. The V end was cut by 1 base, the J end by 1 base, with 7 bases between. Germline values: CDR1 SEHNR, CDR2 FQNEAQ (reference sequence). The CDR3 spans 14 residues.

This sequence joins TRBV5-1 and TRBJ2-7; the match to TRBD1 covers 7 bases. This CDR3 is built from 14 residues. Germline V gene lookup returns CDR1 SGHRS and CDR2 YFSETQ. V dropped 2 bases and J dropped 2; count of bases not matched to a gene: 4. DNA of the CDR3: TGCGCCAGCAGCTTTGGGACAGTTGCCTACGAGCAGTACTTC. This encodes CASSFGTVAYEQYF.

This chain links TRBV7-2 with TRBJ2-1; D not certain. Deletions cut 3 bases from V and 0 bases from J, with 9 bases between. The CDR3 is 15 amino acids. Germline V CDR1 and CDR2: SGHTA, FQGNSA. The CDR3 spells CASSLSFASYNEQFF. The CDR3 bases are TGTGCCAGCAGCTTGAGTTTTGCCTCCTACAATGAGCAGTTCTTC.

This clone was counted a single time. Additional DNA sequences in this sample encode the identical CDR3. The chain couples TRBV5-1 to TRBJ2-6; either TRBD1 or TRBD2 may fit D (5 bases each). The germline V and J ends were trimmed by 4 bases and 0 bases, with 11 bases remaining between them. The CDR3 runs 16 residues. The V gene's germline CDR1 is SGHRS and CDR2 YFSETQ. CDR3 residues: CASSTGRSSGANVLTF. CDR3 bases: TGCGCCAGCAGCACGGGACGTAGCTCTGGGGCCAACGTCCTGACTTTC.

The chain uses TRBV23-1 and TRBJ1-2, with 11 bases lining up with TRBD1. TRBV23-1 is an ORF; its function is uncertain. After removal of 3 bases from V and 5 bases from J, the junction contained 2 bases not matched to a gene. The CDR3 is 14 amino acids. DNA for the CDR3: TGCGCCAGCAGTCACCGGGACAGGGGGTATGGCTACACCTTC. Translating it yields CASSHRDRGYGYTF.

A single count supports this clone. The chain links TRBV5-4 to TRBJ2-1, with D possibly being TRBD1 (6 bases). CDR3 length: 16 amino acids. The germline gives CDR1 SGHNT, CDR2 YYREEE (reference sequence). Between the trimmed V and J ends, which lost 1 base and 3 bases, there was a span of 14 bases. The CDR3 DNA is TGTGCCAGCAGCTTGTTGGATCGGACAGTCTACAATGAGCAGTTCTTC. Its protein is CASSLLDRTVYNEQFF.

This sequence joins TRBV4-1 and TRBJ1-5; 8 bases align to TRBD1. V shed 0 bases and J 2 bases; nucleotides not matched to a gene: 9. The CDR3 spans 18 residues. CDR1 is MGHRA, CDR2 YSYEKL, per germline. The CDR3 sequence is CASSQDRQGLLGNQPQHF. In DNA, the CDR3 is TGCGCCAGCAGCCAAGATCGACAGGGGTTGTTGGGCAATCAGCCCCAGCATTTT.

The V and J genes are TRBV29-1 and TRBJ1-1, with 7 bases lining up with TRBD1. The junction had 9 bases not matched to a gene; V was cut back by 0 bases and J by 14 bases. The germline V gene has CDR1 SQVTM and CDR2 ANQGSEA. CDR3 length equals 12 residues. The CDR3 nucleotides read TGCAGCGTTGAAGAAGGGGGCGCGATCCGATTCTTT. It specifies CSVEEGGAIRFF.

The chain is built from TRBV30 and TRBJ1-1; 9 bases align to TRBD1. The V segment lost 5 bases and the J segment 0 bases; nucleotides outside the gene matches: 4. Germline loops: CDR1 GTSNPN, CDR2 SVGIG (reference sequence). CDR3 size: 14 residues. CDR3 residues: CAWLDRGLNTEAFF. CDR3 sequence (DNA): TGTGCCTGGCTGGACAGGGGATTGAACACTGAAGCTTTCTTT.

CDR3 nucleotide sequence: TGTGCCAGCAGTTGGGGGATCAACACTGAAGCTTTCTTT. This sequence encodes CASSWGINTEAFF. V is TRBV28 and J is TRBJ1-1; TRBD1 might be the D (5 bases). This CDR3 is 13 amino acids long. Deletions cut 4 bases from V and 2 bases from J, with 8 bases between. CDR1 and CDR2 from the germline V gene are MDHEN and SYDVKM.

This clone was counted a few times. The chain employs TRBV2 and TRBJ1-2; the D gene is possibly TRBD1 (6 bases). This CDR3 is built from 17 residues. Germline CDR1 and CDR2: SNHLY and FYNNEI. V was clipped by 1 base and J by 2 bases, with 17 bases between them. CDR3 amino acids: CASSEVPDRPPNYGYTF. As DNA, the CDR3 is TGTGCCAGCAGTGAAGTTCCCGACAGGCCTCCAAACTATGGCTACACCTTC.

The chain joins TRBV2 to TRBJ2-3; D unclear. The CDR3 extends over 14 amino acids. In germline, CDR1 is SNHLY, CDR2 FYNNEI. V was clipped by 6 bases and J by 0 bases, with 10 bases between them. CDR3 nucleotides: TGTGCCAGCAGCCTCCTGGCTAGCACAGATACGCAGTATTTT. Its protein product is CASSLLASTDTQYF. The whole variable domain, filled in from reference TRBV2 and TRBJ2-3, reads EPEVTQTPSHQVTQMGQEVILRCVPISNHLYFYWYRQILGQKVEFLVSFYNNEISEKSEIFDDQFSVERPDGSNFTLKIRSTKLEDSAMYFCASSLLASTDTQYFGPGTRLTVL.

This rearrangement joins TRBV5-1 to TRBJ2-7; TRBD1 matches 9 bases. V shed 3 bases and J 6 bases; nucleotides not matched to a gene: 7. Per the germline V gene, CDR1 is SGHRS and CDR2 is YFSETQ. The CDR3 is made up of 14 amino acids. CDR3 nucleotide sequence: TGCGCCAGCAGCTCGCGGACAGGGGAAGGCGAGCAGTACTTC. The encoded protein is CASSSRTGEGEQYF.

This sequence joins TRBV19 and TRBJ2-7; D gene ambiguous. Germline lookup yields CDR1 LNHDA and CDR2 SQIVND (reference sequence). V lost 9 bases and J 1 base, leaving 22 bases between the germline ends. CDR3 length equals 16 residues. The CDR3 nucleotides read TGTGCCAGCAAGCCAAACGTGGCCTCCGCGTCCTACGAGCAGTACTTC. Protein: CASKPNVASASYEQYF. The variable domain in full, with the rest retrieved from reference TRBV19 and TRBJ2-7, is DGGITQSPKYLFRKEGQNVTLSCEQNLNHDAMYWYRQDPGQGLRLIYYSQIVNDFQKGDIAEGYSVSREKKESFPLTVTSAQKNPTAFYLCASKPNVASASYEQYFGPGTRLTVT.

This clone was picked up a small number of times. Within the sample, other DNA sequences also encode this same CDR3. The V call is TRBV5-1, the J call TRBJ1-1, with 7 bases aligning to TRBD1. V shed 0 bases, J shed 4 bases, and the junction held 3 bases outside the gene matches. Germline V gene lookup returns CDR1 SGHRS and CDR2 YFSETQ. The CDR3 covers 14 residues. The CDR3 nucleotides read TGCGCCAGCAGCTTGGCCGCAGGGGGCACTGAAGCTTTCTTT. Translation: CASSLAAGGTEAFF.

Details on this clone: Just one base apart from a much larger clone, this may be a read error. The chain recombines TRBV7-2 with TRBJ2-5, with D uncertain. Germline V gives CDR1 SGHTA, CDR2 FQGNSA. The CDR3 spans 11 residues. The V end lost 5 bases, the J end lost 3 bases, and 4 bases lay between the germline ends. As DNA, the CDR3 is TGTGCCAGCAGCCAAGAAGAGACCCAGTACTTC. This gives the protein CASSQEETQYF.

This clone was seen at least ten times. The chain is built from TRBV30 and TRBJ2-7; 7 nucleotides line up with TRBD2. CDR1 is GTSNPN, CDR2 SVGIG, per germline (reference sequence). This CDR3 has 15 amino acids. J lost 2 bases, V lost 0 bases, and 7 bases had no gene match. CDR3 residues: CAWSVPGGATYEQYF. The CDR3 DNA reads as TGTGCCTGGAGTGTACCGGGGGGAGCCACCTACGAGCAGTACTTC. Using reference TRBV30 and TRBJ2-7 for the parts outside the CDR3, the full variable domain is SQTIHQWPATLVQPVGSPLSLECTVEGTSNPNLYWYRQAAGRGLQLLFYSVGIGQISSEVPQNLSASRPQDRQFILSSKKLLLSDSGFYLCAWSVPGGATYEQYFGPGTRLTVT.

The V gene is TRBV7-3, the J gene TRBJ1-1; 7 bases align to TRBD1. Trimming took 5 bases from V and 1 from J; bases not matched to a gene: 10. The CDR3 contains 16 residues. CDR1 and CDR2 from the germline V gene are SGHTA and FQGTGA. Written as DNA, the CDR3 is TGTGCCAGCAGCCCAATAGTGGCAGGGGGGAACACTGAAGCTTTCTTT. Residues: CASSPIVAGGNTEAFF.

The chain couples TRBV30 to TRBJ1-3; D remains unclear. CDR3 length: 13 residues. The V gene lost 3 bases and the J gene lost 3 bases, with 9 bases spanning the gap. Germline loops: CDR1 GTSNPN, CDR2 SVGIG (reference sequence). Here the CDR3 DNA reads TGTGCCTGGAGGAGGGAAATTGGAAACACCATATATTTT. It translates to CAWRREIGNTIYF.

The chain carries TRBV6-6 and TRBJ1-4; 8 bases align to TRBD1. Per the germline V gene, CDR1 is MNHNY and CDR2 is SVGAGI (reference sequence). This CDR3 has 15 residues. V lost 3 bases to trimming and J lost 6 bases; unmatched junction nucleotides: 6. CDR3 sequence reads: CASSYSTGEYEKLFF. In DNA, the CDR3 is TGTGCCAGCAGTTATTCGACAGGGGAGTATGAAAAACTGTTTTTT.

V is TRBV12-5 and J is TRBJ2-7, with a tentative D call TRBD1 (6 bases). This CDR3 contains 15 residues. CDR1 is LGHNT and CDR2 is FRNRAP in the germline V gene. Trimming pared 0 bases from V and 2 bases from J, leaving 11 bases between. DNA of the CDR3: TGTGCTAGTGGTTTGGTAACAGGGCGAACCTACGAGCAGTACTTC. This translates into CASGLVTGRTYEQYF.

The rearrangement joins TRBV6-5 to TRBJ1-2; D gene unclear. Trimming took off 6 bases at V and 4 bases at J, with 18 bases between the two ends. Germline CDR1 MNHEY, CDR2 SVGAGI. This CDR3 has 15 residues. The CDR3 reads CASSQAGLSAYGYTF. The CDR3 DNA is TGTGCCAGCAGCCAAGCTGGCTTATCAGCCTATGGCTACACCTTC.

In this sample, this clone turned up once. The gene calls are TRBV5-4 and TRBJ2-1; 11 positions match TRBD2. This CDR3 is built from 16 residues. The germline CDR1 and CDR2 sequences are SGHNT and YYREEE (reference sequence). V was pared by 0 bases and J by 7 bases, with 6 bases of the junction left unmatched. CDR3 sequence: CASSLGRGLAVNEQFF. The DNA for the CDR3 is TGTGCCAGCAGCTTGGGGAGGGGACTAGCGGTTAATGAGCAGTTCTTC.

Of note for this clone: A read error may produce the germline difference seen at one junction end. The V and J genes are TRBV6-1 and TRBJ1-1, with D possibly matching TRBD1 (6 bases). CDR3 length equals 14 residues. Germline lookup yields CDR1 MNHNS and CDR2 SASEGT. CDR3 DNA: TGTGCCAGCAGGGAAGGACAGTGGAACACTGAAGCTTTCTTT. Amino acids: CASREGQWNTEAFF.

V usage is TRBV5-4 and J usage is TRBJ1-1; weak D call: TRBD1 (5 bases). Trimming cost V 4 bases and J 2 bases, with 15 bases left between them. The CDR3 spans 15 residues. The germline CDR1 and CDR2 sequences are SGHNT and YYREEE (reference sequence). The CDR3 region has the DNA TGTGCCAGCAGCCGGGGACTTGACATCAACACTGAAGCTTTCTTT. This translates into CASSRGLDINTEAFF.

This sequence joins TRBV5-1 and TRBJ1-4, with TRBD1 matching over 9 bases. V dropped 4 bases and J dropped 3; count of bases not matched to a gene: 4. This CDR3 region has 15 residues. Germline lookup yields CDR1 SGHRS and CDR2 YFSETQ. CDR3 in DNA: TGCGCCAGCAGCGGCCGGACAGGGGCTAATGAAAAACTGTTTTTT. Its translation is CASSGRTGANEKLFF.